Presented here are 14 T cell receptor beta chains from one specimen sequenced in a study of blood T cell repertoires in COVID-19. TCRdb's copy holds only in-frame clones and misses some; the assay was immunoSEQ multiplex PCR. The table includes 81,000 or so clones, around 85% detected once. Sequencing was carried out using peripheral blood. The receptors originated from a woman in her seventies with active or convalescent COVID-19.

This chain connects TRBV4-1 to TRBJ1-2; TRBD1 might be the D (6 bases). Looked up from germline, CDR1 is MGHRA and CDR2 is YSYEKL. With 1 base removed from V and 4 bases from J, the gap between germline ends came to 13 bases. This CDR3 is built from 15 residues. CDR3 residues: CASSQVPRQVYGYTF. The CDR3 DNA follows: TGCGCCAGCAGCCAAGTTCCTAGACAGGTCTATGGCTACACCTTC.

The J gene is TRBJ2-4, the V gene TRBV5-4, with 9 positions matching TRBD1. The V gene end was trimmed by 4 bases and the J gene end by 9 bases; junction bases not matched to a gene: 8. CDR3 length: 14 residues. Germline V CDR1 and CDR2: SGHNT, YYREEE (reference sequence). CDR3 sequence (DNA): TGTGCCAGCAGCCTCACCGGACAGGGGAGCATTCAGTACTTC. Its protein is CASSLTGQGSIQYF.

This rearrangement joins TRBV6-5 to TRBJ2-7, with TRBD2 identical over 8 bases. The CDR3 has 14 amino acids. The V and J ends lost 2 bases and 5 bases, in that order; junction bases with no gene match: 5. Germline loops: CDR1 MNHEY, CDR2 SVGAGI. CDR3 in DNA: TGTGCCAGCAGTTACAACAGCGGGGGCGACGAGCAGTACTTC. This translates into CASSYNSGGDEQYF.

The CDR3 DNA reads TGTGCCACCAGCAGAGGACCTTATACAGGGTGGGATGCTGAAGCTTTCTTT. Translating gives CATSRGPYTGWDAEAFF. The V and J genes are TRBV15 and TRBJ1-1, with a weak D call TRBD1 (6 bases). Trimming took 1 base from V and 6 from J, leaving 21 bases between them. The CDR3 totals 17 residues. The V gene's germline CDR1 is LNHNV and CDR2 YYDKDF (reference sequence).

The gene calls are TRBV5-4 and TRBJ1-5; TRBD1 matches at 8 bases. The CDR3 spans 15 residues. CDR1 is SGHNT and CDR2 is YYREEE in the germline V gene (reference sequence). V lost 0 bases, J lost 2 bases, and 1 base stayed unmatched. CDR3 sequence: CASSLGGQGNQPQHF. The CDR3, as DNA: TGTGCCAGCAGCTTGGGGGGACAGGGCAATCAGCCCCAGCATTTT.

CDR3 protein: CASSPSGGDTYNEQFF. The DNA of the CDR3 is TGTGCCAGCAGCCCCAGCGGGGGGGATACCTACAATGAGCAGTTCTTC. The chain recombines TRBV5-4 with TRBJ2-1; 10 bases map to TRBD2. V trimming: 4 bases; J trimming: 2 bases; junction bases outside the gene matches: 6. This CDR3 region has 16 residues. Looked up from germline, CDR1 is SGHNT and CDR2 is YYREEE (reference sequence). Looking up the rest from reference TRBV5-4 and TRBJ2-1 gives the full variable domain: ETGVTQSPTHLIKTRGQQVTLRCSSQSGHNTVSWYQQALGQGPQFIFQYYREEENGRGNFPPRFSGLQFPNYSSELNVNALELDDSALYLCASSPSGGDTYNEQFFGPGTRLTVL.

The genes are TRBV28 and TRBJ2-7; D is possibly TRBD2 (6 bases). Trimming removed 5 bases from V and 6 bases from J, with 20 bases in between. The germline V gene has CDR1 MDHEN and CDR2 SYDVKM. The CDR3 runs 15 residues. CDR3 residues: CASSTRRRGFGEQYF. The CDR3, as DNA: TGTGCCAGCAGTACTCGTCGGCGGGGTTTCGGCGAGCAGTACTTC.

This chain joins TRBV11-2 and TRBJ1-2; D remains unclear. V was shortened by 5 bases and J by 4 bases, with 20 bases between the two germline ends. Germline loops: CDR1 SGHAT, CDR2 FQNNGV. CDR3 length: 16 amino acids. CDR3 DNA: TGTGCCAGCAGCCCAACCCTCGAGAGGCCGACCTATGGCTACACCTTC. The encoded protein is CASSPTLERPTYGYTF.

The chain recombines TRBV19 with TRBJ2-7; 8 positions agree with TRBD1. Per germline, CDR1 LNHDA and CDR2 SQIVND (reference sequence). This CDR3 has 16 amino acids. V was pared by 5 bases and J by 0 bases, with 9 bases of the junction left unmatched. CDR3 in DNA: TGTGCCAGTAGTGGATCCGGGACAGGCAGCTCCTACGAGCAGTACTTC. Encoded protein: CASSGSGTGSSYEQYF.

The rearrangement links TRBV7-9 to TRBJ2-5, with 8 bases identical to TRBD2. J lost 4 bases, V lost 1 base, and 8 bases had no gene match. Germline V gene lookup returns CDR1 SEHNR and CDR2 FQNEAQ (reference sequence). The CDR3 has 16 residues. In nucleotides, the CDR3 is TGTGCCAGCAGCTTAGGTGCGGGGGGCGTCGCAGAGACCCAGTACTTC. Translating it yields CASSLGAGGVAETQYF.

The J gene is TRBJ2-2, the V gene TRBV5-4; the match to TRBD2 covers 11 bases. The trim removed 4 bases at V and 7 bases at J, leaving 9 bases unmatched. Germline V CDR1 and CDR2: SGHNT, YYREEE (reference sequence). This CDR3 comprises 16 residues. The CDR3 region has the DNA TGTGCCAGCAGCATTAGCGGGGGGGCGAGGATCGGGGAGCTGTTTTTT. It codes for CASSISGGARIGELFF.

This clone was found once. The rearrangement uses TRBV18 and TRBJ1-6; D remains unclear. This CDR3 is 14 amino acids long. From germline, CDR1 is KGHSH and CDR2 LQKENI. Trimming stripped 6 bases from V and 9 bases from J, with 15 bases between. The CDR3 coding sequence is TGTGCCAGCTCCCCAAGGAGGGAGGGTTCACCCCTCCACTTT. It is translated as CASSPRREGSPLHF.

For the CDR3, the DNA is TGTGCCAGCAGCTCCGGGGGAAAAGCCAAAAACATTCAGTACTTC. This codes for CASSSGGKAKNIQYF. The chain links TRBV5-4 to TRBJ2-4; maybe TRBD2 (6 bases). This CDR3 spans 15 amino acids. Germline CDR1 reads SGHNT; CDR2 reads YYREEE (reference sequence). V gave up 3 bases and J gave up 0 bases, with 10 bases separating them.

The chain carries TRBV14 and TRBJ2-6; tentatively, D is TRBD1 (5 bases). The CDR3 length is 18 residues. Trimming removed 1 base from V and 0 bases from J, with 13 bases in between. Germline V gives CDR1 SGHDN, CDR2 FVKESK. CDR3 nucleotides: TGTGCCAGCAGCCAAGTATGGGGCTTAAGCTCTGGGGCCAACGTCCTGACTTTC. This encodes CASSQVWGLSSGANVLTF.